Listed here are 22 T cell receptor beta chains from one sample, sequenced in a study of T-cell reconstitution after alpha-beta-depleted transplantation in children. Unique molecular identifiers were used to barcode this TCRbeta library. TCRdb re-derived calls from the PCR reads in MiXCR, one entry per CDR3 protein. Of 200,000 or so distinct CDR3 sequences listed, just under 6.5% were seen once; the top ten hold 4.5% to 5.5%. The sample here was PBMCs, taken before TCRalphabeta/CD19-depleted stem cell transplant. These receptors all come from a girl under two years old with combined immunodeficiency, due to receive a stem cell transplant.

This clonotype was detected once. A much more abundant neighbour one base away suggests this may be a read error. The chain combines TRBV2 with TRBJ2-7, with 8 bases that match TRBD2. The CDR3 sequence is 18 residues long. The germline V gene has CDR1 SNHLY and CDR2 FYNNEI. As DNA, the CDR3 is TGTGCCATCAGTTTAGGCCAGGGGTCTAGCGGGCTCTCCTACGAGCAGTACTTC. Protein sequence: CAISLGQGSSGLSYEQYF.

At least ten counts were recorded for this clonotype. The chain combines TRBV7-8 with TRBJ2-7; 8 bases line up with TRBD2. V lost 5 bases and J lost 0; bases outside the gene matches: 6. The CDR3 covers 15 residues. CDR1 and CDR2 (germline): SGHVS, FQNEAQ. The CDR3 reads CASSLERGSSYEQYF. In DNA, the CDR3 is TGTGCCAGCAGCCTCGAGCGGGGGAGCTCCTACGAGCAGTACTTC.

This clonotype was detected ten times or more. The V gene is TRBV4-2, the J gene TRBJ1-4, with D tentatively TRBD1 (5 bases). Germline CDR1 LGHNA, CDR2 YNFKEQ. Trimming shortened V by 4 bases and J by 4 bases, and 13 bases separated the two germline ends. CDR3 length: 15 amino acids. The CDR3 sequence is CASSPPGLLNEKLFF. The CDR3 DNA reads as TGTGCCAGCAGCCCCCCGGGACTCCTTAATGAAAAACTGTTTTTT.

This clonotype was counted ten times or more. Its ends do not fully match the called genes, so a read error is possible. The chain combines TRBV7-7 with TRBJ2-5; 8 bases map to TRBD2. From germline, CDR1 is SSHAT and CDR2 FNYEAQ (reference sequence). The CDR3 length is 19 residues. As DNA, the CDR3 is TGTGCTAGCAGCTTAGTCGGGGTAGGGTCTAGCGGGCCTGAAGAGACCCAGTACTTC. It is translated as CASSLVGVGSSGPEETQYF.

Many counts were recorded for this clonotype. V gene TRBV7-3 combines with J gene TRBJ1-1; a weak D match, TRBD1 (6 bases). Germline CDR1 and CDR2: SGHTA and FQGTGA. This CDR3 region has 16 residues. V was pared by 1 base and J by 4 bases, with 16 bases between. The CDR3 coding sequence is TGTGCCAGCAGCTTAAGGGCAAACAGGGCAGGCACTGAAGCTTTCTTT. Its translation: CASSLRANRAGTEAFF.

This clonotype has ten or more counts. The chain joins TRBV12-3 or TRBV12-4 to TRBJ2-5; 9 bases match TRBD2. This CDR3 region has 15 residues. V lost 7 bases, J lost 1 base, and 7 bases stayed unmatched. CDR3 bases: TGTGCCAGCACCAGGCAGCGGGGGGTCCAAGAGACCCAGTACTTC. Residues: CASTRQRGVQETQYF.

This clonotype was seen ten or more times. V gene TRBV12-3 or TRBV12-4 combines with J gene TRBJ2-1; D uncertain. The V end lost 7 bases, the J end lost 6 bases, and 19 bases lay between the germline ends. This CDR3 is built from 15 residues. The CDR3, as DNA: TGTGCCAGCACCCTTGGGCATGTCACCTTCAATGAGCAGTTCTTC. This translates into CASTLGHVTFNEQFF.

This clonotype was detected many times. This chain's CDR3 is CASSSAAGGRWNEQFF. CDR3 bases: TGTGCCAGCAGCTCGGCAGCGGGGGGTCGATGGAATGAGCAGTTCTTC. The V and J genes are TRBV7-9 and TRBJ2-1; 9 nucleotides align to TRBD2. Per germline, CDR1 SEHNR and CDR2 FQNEAQ (reference sequence). The CDR3 has 16 residues. With 4 bases clipped from V and 7 bases from J, the junction kept 11 bases outside the gene matches.

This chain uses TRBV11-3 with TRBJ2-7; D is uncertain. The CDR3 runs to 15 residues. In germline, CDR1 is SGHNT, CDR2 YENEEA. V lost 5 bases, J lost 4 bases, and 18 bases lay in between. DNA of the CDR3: TGTGCCAGCAGCACAGACCTGGGGTGGGCGTACGAGCAGTACTTC. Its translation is CASSTDLGWAYEQYF.

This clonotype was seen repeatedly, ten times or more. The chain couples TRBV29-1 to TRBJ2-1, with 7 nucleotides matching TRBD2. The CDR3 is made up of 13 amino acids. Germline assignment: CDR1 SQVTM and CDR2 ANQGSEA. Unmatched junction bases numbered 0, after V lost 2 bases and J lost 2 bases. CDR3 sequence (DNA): TGCAGCGTTGAAACTAGCGCCTACAATGAGCAGTTCTTC. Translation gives CSVETSAYNEQFF.

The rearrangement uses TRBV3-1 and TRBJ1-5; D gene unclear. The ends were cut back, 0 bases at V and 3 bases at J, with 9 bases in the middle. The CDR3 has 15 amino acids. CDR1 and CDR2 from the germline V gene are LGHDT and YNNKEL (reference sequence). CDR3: CASSQDRRVNQPQHF. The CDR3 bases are TGTGCCAGCAGCCAAGATAGGAGGGTCAATCAGCCCCAGCATTTT.

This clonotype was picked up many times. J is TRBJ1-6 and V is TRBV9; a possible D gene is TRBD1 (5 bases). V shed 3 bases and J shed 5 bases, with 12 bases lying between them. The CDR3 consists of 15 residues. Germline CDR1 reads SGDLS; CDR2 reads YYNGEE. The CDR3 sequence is CASSGDHENNSPLHF. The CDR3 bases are TGTGCCAGCAGCGGGGACCACGAGAATAATTCACCCCTCCACTTT. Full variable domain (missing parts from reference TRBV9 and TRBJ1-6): DSGVTQTPKHLITATGQRVTLRCSPRSGDLSVYWYQQSLDQGLQFLIQYYNGEERAKGNILERFSAQQFPDLHSELNLSSLELGDSALYFCASSGDHENNSPLHFGNGTRLTVT.

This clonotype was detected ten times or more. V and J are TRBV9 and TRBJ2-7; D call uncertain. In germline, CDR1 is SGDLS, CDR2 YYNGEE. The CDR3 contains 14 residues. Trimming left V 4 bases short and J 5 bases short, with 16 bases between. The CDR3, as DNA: TGTGCCAGCAGCCCAGGTTCCAGGCAGAACGAGCAGTACTTC. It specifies CASSPGSRQNEQYF.

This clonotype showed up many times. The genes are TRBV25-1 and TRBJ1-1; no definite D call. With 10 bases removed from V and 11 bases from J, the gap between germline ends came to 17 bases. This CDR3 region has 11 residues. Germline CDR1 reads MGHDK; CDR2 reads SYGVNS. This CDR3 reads CATDTGGVAFF. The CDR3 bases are TGTGCCACCGACACGGGCGGGGTCGCTTTCTTT.

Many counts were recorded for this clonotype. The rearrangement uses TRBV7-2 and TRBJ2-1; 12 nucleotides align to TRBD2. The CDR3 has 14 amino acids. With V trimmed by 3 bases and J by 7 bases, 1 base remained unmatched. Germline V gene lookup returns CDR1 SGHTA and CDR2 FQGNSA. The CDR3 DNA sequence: TGTGCCAGCAGCTTGACTAGCGGGAGAAATGAGCAGTTCTTC. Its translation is CASSLTSGRNEQFF. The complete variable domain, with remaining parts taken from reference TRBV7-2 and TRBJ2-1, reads GAGVSQSPSNKVTEKGKDVELRCDPISGHTALYWYRQSLGQGLEFLIYFQGNSAPDKSGLPSDRFSAERTGGSVSTLTIQRTQQEDSAVYLCASSLTSGRNEQFFGPGTRLTVL.

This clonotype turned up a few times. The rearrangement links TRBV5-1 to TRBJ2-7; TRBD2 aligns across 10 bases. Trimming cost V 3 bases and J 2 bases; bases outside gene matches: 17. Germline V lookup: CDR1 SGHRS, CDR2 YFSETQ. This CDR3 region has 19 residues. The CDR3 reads CASSSQLLAGEDITYEQYF. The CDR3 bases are TGCGCCAGCAGCTCCCAACTCCTAGCGGGGGAGGATATTACCTACGAGCAGTACTTC.

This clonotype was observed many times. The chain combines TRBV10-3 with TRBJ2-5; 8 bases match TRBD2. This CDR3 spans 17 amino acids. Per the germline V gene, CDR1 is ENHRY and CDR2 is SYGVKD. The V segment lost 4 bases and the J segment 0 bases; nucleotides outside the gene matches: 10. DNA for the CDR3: TGTGCCATCAGTGGCCGCGGGACTAGTGGTTACCAAGAGACCCAGTACTTC. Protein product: CAISGRGTSGYQETQYF.

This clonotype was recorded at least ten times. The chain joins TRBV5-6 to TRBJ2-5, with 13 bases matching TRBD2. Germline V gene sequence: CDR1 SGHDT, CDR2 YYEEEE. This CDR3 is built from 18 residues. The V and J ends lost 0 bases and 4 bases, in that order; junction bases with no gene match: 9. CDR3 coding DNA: TGTGCCAGCAGCTTGGAGAAAAGACTAGCGGGAGGCGGAGAGACCCAGTACTTC. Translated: CASSLEKRLAGGGETQYF.

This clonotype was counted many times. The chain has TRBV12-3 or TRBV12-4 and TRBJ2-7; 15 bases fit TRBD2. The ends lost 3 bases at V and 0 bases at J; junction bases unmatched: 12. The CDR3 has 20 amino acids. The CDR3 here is CASSFLAGTSGGNYSYEQYF. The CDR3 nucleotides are TGTGCCAGCAGTTTCCTAGCCGGGACTAGCGGGGGGAACTACTCCTACGAGCAGTACTTC.

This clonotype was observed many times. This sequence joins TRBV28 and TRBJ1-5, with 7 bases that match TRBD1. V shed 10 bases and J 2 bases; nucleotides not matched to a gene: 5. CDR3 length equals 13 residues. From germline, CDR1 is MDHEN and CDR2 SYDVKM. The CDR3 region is CAIHTGGNQPQHF. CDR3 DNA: TGTGCCATCCACACAGGGGGCAATCAGCCCCAGCATTTT.

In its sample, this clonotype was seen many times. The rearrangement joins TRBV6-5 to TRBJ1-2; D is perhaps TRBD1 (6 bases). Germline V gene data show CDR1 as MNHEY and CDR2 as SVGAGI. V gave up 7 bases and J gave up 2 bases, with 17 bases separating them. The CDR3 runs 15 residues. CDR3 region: CASTPGGSFNYGYTF. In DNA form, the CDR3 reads TGTGCCAGCACCCCGGGGGGCAGTTTCAACTATGGCTACACCTTC.

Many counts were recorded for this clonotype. The CDR3: CATSRYRETYEQYF. The DNA for the CDR3 is TGTGCCACCAGCCGCTACCGGGAGACCTACGAGCAGTACTTC. V usage is TRBV15 and J usage is TRBJ2-7, with D possibly being TRBD2 (6 bases). The V gene lost 5 bases and the J gene lost 2 bases, with 13 bases spanning the gap. The CDR3 sequence is 14 residues long. Germline V gene sequence: CDR1 LNHNV, CDR2 YYDKDF (reference sequence).